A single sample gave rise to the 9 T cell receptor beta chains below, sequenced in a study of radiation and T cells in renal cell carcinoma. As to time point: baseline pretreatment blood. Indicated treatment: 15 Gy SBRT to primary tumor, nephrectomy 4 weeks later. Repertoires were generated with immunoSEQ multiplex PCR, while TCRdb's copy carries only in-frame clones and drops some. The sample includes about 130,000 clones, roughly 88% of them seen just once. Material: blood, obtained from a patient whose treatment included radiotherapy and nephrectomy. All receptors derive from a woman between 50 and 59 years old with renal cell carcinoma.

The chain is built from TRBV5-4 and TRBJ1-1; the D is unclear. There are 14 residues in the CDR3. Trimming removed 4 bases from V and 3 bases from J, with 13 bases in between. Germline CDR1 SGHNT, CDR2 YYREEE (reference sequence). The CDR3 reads CASSQDARDTEAFF. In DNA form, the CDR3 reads TGTGCCAGCAGCCAGGACGCGAGGGACACTGAAGCTTTCTTT.

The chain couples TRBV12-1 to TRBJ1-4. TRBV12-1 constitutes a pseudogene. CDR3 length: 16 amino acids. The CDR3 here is CASSFAGRLGHEKLFF. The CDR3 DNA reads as TGTGCCAGCAGCTTTGCCGGACGACTGGGACATGAAAAACTGTTTTTT.

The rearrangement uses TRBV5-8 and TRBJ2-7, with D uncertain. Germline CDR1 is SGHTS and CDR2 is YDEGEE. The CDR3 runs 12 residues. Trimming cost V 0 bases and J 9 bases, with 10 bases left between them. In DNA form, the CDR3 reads TGTGCCAGCAGCTTGGGTCCGGCAGGGCAGTACTTC. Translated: CASSLGPAGQYF.

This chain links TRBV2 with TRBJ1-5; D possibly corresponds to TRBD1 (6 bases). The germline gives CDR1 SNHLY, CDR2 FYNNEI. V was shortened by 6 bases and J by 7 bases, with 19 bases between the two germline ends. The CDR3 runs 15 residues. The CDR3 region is CASRADTGLGQPQHF. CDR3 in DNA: TGTGCCAGCAGGGCCGATACAGGGCTTGGCCAGCCCCAGCATTTT. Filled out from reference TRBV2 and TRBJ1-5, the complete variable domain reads EPEVTQTPSHQVTQMGQEVILRCVPISNHLYFYWYRQILGQKVEFLVSFYNNEISEKSEIFDDQFSVERPDGSNFTLKIRSTKLEDSAMYFCASRADTGLGQPQHFGDGTRLSIL.

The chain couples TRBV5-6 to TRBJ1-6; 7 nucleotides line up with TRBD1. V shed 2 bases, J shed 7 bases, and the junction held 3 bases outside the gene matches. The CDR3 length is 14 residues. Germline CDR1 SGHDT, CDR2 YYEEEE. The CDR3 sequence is CASSFSQGNSPLHF. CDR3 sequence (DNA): TGTGCCAGCAGCTTTTCACAGGGGAATTCACCCCTCCACTTT.

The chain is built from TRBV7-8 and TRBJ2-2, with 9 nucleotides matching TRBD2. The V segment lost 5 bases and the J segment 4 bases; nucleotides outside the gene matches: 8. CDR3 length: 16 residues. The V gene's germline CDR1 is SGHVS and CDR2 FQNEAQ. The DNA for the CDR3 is TGTGCCAGCAGCCGACAGCGGGGGGACGGCACCGGGGAGCTGTTTTTT. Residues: CASSRQRGDGTGELFF.

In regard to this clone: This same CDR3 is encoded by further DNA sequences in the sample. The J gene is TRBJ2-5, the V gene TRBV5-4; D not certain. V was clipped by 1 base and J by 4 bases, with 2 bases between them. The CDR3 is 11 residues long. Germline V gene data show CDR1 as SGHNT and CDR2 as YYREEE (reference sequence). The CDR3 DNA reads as TGTGCCAGCAGCTTGAGAGAGACCCAGTACTTC. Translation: CASSLRETQYF.

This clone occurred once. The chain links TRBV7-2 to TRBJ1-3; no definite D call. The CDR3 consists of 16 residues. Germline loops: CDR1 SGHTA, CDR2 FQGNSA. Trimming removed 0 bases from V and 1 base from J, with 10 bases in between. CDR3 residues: CASSLALGGSGNTIYF. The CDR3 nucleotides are TGTGCCAGCAGCTTAGCGCTAGGAGGATCTGGAAACACCATATATTTT.

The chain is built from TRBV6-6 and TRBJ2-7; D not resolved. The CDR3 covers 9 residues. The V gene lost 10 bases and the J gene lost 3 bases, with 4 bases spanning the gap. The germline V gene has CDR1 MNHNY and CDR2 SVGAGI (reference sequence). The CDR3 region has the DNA TGTGCCATCGGCTACGAGCAGTACTTC. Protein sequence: CAIGYEQYF.